The next 9 T cell receptor beta chains were all read from a single sample in a study of T cells expressing NK-cell markers. TCRdb re-called the 5' RACE reads, yielding one record per CDR3 amino acid sequence without DNA. This sample's table reports about 260,000 distinct CDR3 sequences. Sequences were obtained from blood T cells: a sorted CD56 or NKG2C T cell subset, CD4+ or CD8+ T cells, or bulk PBMC T cells (not recorded which). The receptors stem from a woman between 18 and 69 years old in good health.

The chain employs TRBV4-2 and TRBJ2-3; the D gene TCRdb calls, TRBD1, cannot be checked with no DNA. Per germline, CDR1 LGHNA and CDR2 YNFKEQ. This CDR3 region has 17 residues. CDR3 protein: CASSQRTVAGGTDTQYF.

The chain recombines TRBV20-1 with TRBJ2-4; the TCRdb D gene call, TRBD1, has no DNA to confirm it. Germline CDR1 reads DFQATT; CDR2 reads SNEGSKA (reference sequence). The length of the CDR3 is 16 residues. The CDR3 spells CSARAPGQGSKNIQYF.

V usage is TRBV24-1 and J usage is TRBJ2-1; without DNA, the TCRdb call of TRBD2 cannot be checked. The germline V gene has CDR1 KGHDR and CDR2 SFDVKD. The CDR3 consists of 13 residues. CDR3 in amino acids: CNQSLLSYNEQFF.

CDR3 region: CASSLEGGYSEAFF. This chain links TRBV5-1 with TRBJ1-1. The length of the CDR3 is 14 residues. CDR1 SGHRS and CDR2 YFSETQ come from the germline V gene.

V usage is TRBV5-4 and J usage is TRBJ2-3; TCRdb calls TRBD2, which cannot be checked without DNA. Germline V gene data show CDR1 as SGHNT and CDR2 as YYREEE (reference sequence). The CDR3 extends over 15 amino acids. CDR3 region: CASSLGGRRDDTQYF.

The chain links TRBV6-2 or TRBV6-3 to TRBJ2-5. This CDR3 has 13 amino acids. Germline lookup yields CDR1 MNHEY and CDR2 SVGEGT. This CDR3 reads CASGILAQETQYF.

V usage is TRBV20-1 and J usage is TRBJ2-1; TCRdb outputs TRBD1, but without DNA this stays unchecked. Germline CDR1 DFQATT, CDR2 SNEGSKA (reference sequence). CDR3 length: 11 residues. CDR3 protein: CSATGGGEQFF.

The chain recombines TRBV12-3 or TRBV12-4 with TRBJ2-1; lacking DNA, the TRBD2 call made by TCRdb goes unchecked. The CDR3 loop spans 19 amino acids. The CDR3 loop is CASSLPSSGVLGRHNEQFF.

V and J are TRBV29-1 and TRBJ2-1; TCRdb designates TRBD2, a call that cannot be tested without DNA. The CDR3 consists of 13 residues. Per the germline V gene, CDR1 is SQVTM and CDR2 is ANQGSEA. CDR3: CSVGGGRANEQFF.